The 15 T cell receptor beta chains presented below share a single source sample, sequenced in a study of blood T cell repertoires in COVID-19. This table comes from immunoSEQ multiplex PCR, and its TCRdb copy is limited to in-frame clones, with some not included. The sample consists of 300,000 to 400,000 clones, about nine tenths of them appearing once. The material sequenced was PBMCs or T cells enriched from blood (not recorded which). Every receptor here comes from a man in his sixties who had recovered from COVID-19.

The chain combines TRBV7-6 with TRBJ2-5, with 10 bases identical to TRBD2. V dropped 3 bases and J dropped 5; count of bases not matched to a gene: 3. The CDR3 covers 14 residues. Germline V gene sequence: CDR1 SGHVS, CDR2 FNYEAQ. Here the CDR3 DNA reads TGTGCCAGCAGCTTTGGACTAGCGGAGGAGACCCAGTACTTC. Residues: CASSFGLAEETQYF.

V and J are TRBV9 and TRBJ2-5, with 8 bases that match TRBD2. The ends lost 4 bases at V and 5 bases at J; junction bases unmatched: 13. CDR3 length: 16 residues. Germline CDR1 is SGDLS and CDR2 is YYNGEE. Here the CDR3 DNA reads TGTGCCAGCAGCCTCGGGACTAGGTCTTTTGGGGAGACCCAGTACTTC. This gives the protein CASSLGTRSFGETQYF.

The chain is built from TRBV21-1 and TRBJ2-7; the table's D gene call, TRBD1, was not cross checked with the DNA. TRBV21-1 is given as a pseudogene. The CDR3 runs 16 residues. The CDR3 DNA reads as TGTGCCAGCAGCAAAGAGGGGACAGGGAGGACCTACGAGCAGTACTTC. Translated, it gives CASSKEGTGRTYEQYF.

In DNA form, the CDR3 reads TGTGCCAGTAGTATCACGACAGGGGACGCCAATTCACCCCTCCACTTT. Encoded protein: CASSITTGDANSPLHF. The chain employs TRBV19 and TRBJ1-6, with 8 bases identical to TRBD1. Trimming removed 3 bases from V and 7 bases from J; junction bases left unmatched: 8. From germline, CDR1 is LNHDA and CDR2 SQIVND (reference sequence). The CDR3 consists of 16 residues.

On this clone: The junction departs from the called germline gene at one end, perhaps through a read error. The gene calls are TRBV2 and TRBJ2-5; TRBD1 is a possible D gene (6 bases). Germline lookup yields CDR1 SNHLY and CDR2 FYNNEI. The CDR3 has 15 amino acids. DNA of the CDR3: TGTGCCAGCAGTTTACAGGGTTTGGGAGAAGAGAGCCAGTACTTC. Encoded protein: CASSLQGLGEESQYF.

The V call is TRBV27, the J call TRBJ1-2; the match to TRBD1 covers 8 bases. The germline gives CDR1 MNHEY, CDR2 SMNVEV (reference sequence). This CDR3 is 16 amino acids long. After removal of 4 bases from V and 7 bases from J, the junction contained 14 bases not matched to a gene. CDR3 loop: CASSSGQGTYSGGYTF. The DNA for the CDR3 is TGTGCCAGCAGTTCCGGACAGGGCACGTATTCGGGTGGCTACACCTTC.

This clone was counted once. This chain joins TRBV30 and TRBJ2-7; D might be TRBD1 (6 bases). The germline gives CDR1 GTSNPN, CDR2 SVGIG (reference sequence). Trimming stripped 4 bases from V and 0 bases from J, with 13 bases between. The CDR3 totals 14 residues. The CDR3 loop is CAWTREGVSYEQYF. The CDR3, as DNA: TGTGCCTGGACCCGAGAGGGGGTCTCCTACGAGCAGTACTTC.

The CDR3 nucleotides are TGTGCCATCAGTGAGACAGGGCTGGGAGAGACCCAGTACTTC. It codes for CAISETGLGETQYF. The rearrangement uses TRBV10-3 and TRBJ2-5; a possible D gene is TRBD1 (6 bases). The CDR3 contains 14 residues. Trimming shortened V by 2 bases and J by 4 bases, and 11 bases separated the two germline ends. Germline CDR1 reads ENHRY; CDR2 reads SYGVKD.

The sample holds many counts of this clone. This chain links TRBV6-2 or TRBV6-3 with TRBJ1-1; 9 bases agree with TRBD1. The CDR3 totals 15 residues. V trimming: 2 bases; J trimming: 5 bases; junction bases outside the gene matches: 6. The germline CDR1 and CDR2 sequences are MNHEY and SVGEGT. CDR3 DNA: TGTGCCAGCAGTTACCCGACAGGGGGGGGGACTGAAGCTTTCTTT. Translating it yields CASSYPTGGGTEAFF.

This chain uses TRBV4-3 with TRBJ1-2; D is ambiguous. Trimming cost V 0 bases and J 4 bases, with 9 bases left between them. Germline V gene data show CDR1 as LGHNA and CDR2 as YSLEER. CDR3 length: 14 amino acids. The CDR3 protein is CASSQEQVIYGYTF. CDR3 bases: TGCGCCAGCAGCCAAGAGCAGGTTATCTATGGCTACACCTTC.

The chain has TRBV4-1 and TRBJ2-2; 9 bases match TRBD2. Trimming removed 5 bases from V and 2 bases from J; junction bases left unmatched: 6. Germline CDR1 is MGHRA and CDR2 is YSYEKL. CDR3 length: 16 amino acids. CDR3 nucleotides: TGCGCCAGCAGCAGGAGCCTAGCGGGAAACACCGGGGAGCTGTTTTTT. It codes for CASSRSLAGNTGELFF.

J is TRBJ1-1 and V is TRBV5-1; 7 bases fit TRBD1. With V trimmed by 5 bases and J by 5 bases, 12 bases remained unmatched. From germline, CDR1 is SGHRS and CDR2 YFSETQ. There are 15 residues in the CDR3. CDR3: CASSFSATGNTEAFF. In DNA, the CDR3 is TGCGCCAGCAGTTTCAGCGCGACAGGGAATACTGAAGCTTTCTTT.

The rearrangement uses TRBV3-1 (or the pseudogene TRBV3-2) and TRBJ1-6, with 8 bases identical to TRBD1. The CDR3 has 18 residues. Germline lookup yields CDR1 LGHDT and CDR2 YNNKEL (reference sequence). V lost 0 bases, J lost 7 bases, and 11 bases stayed unmatched. The CDR3 bases are TGTGCCAGCAGCCAAGAGTTGGTGGTGGGACAGGAAAATTCACCCCTCCACTTT. Translated, it gives CASSQELVVGQENSPLHF.

The chain couples TRBV29-1 to TRBJ2-3; the D is unclear. The CDR3 extends over 13 amino acids. Germline assignment: CDR1 SQVTM and CDR2 ANQGSEA. Trimming cost V 4 bases and J 2 bases, with 10 bases left between them. The CDR3 DNA reads TGCAGCGTTGGCCGGTTTGACACAGATACGCAGTATTTT. Its protein is CSVGRFDTDTQYF.

V usage is TRBV3-1 (or the pseudogene TRBV3-2) and J usage is TRBJ2-7; 7 bases agree with TRBD1. This CDR3 is 15 amino acids long. Looked up from germline, CDR1 is LGHDT and CDR2 is YNNKEL (reference sequence). V was clipped by 6 bases and J by 2 bases; unmatched bases: 10. CDR3 residues: CASSQLQGSPYEQYF. The CDR3 DNA reads TGTGCCAGCAGTCAACTACAGGGGTCACCCTACGAGCAGTACTTC.